The next 31 T cell receptor beta chains were all read from a single sample in a study of identifying expanded T cells in peripheral blood (dated 2019 in TCRdb). The library was built by means of the immunoSEQ multiplex PCR assay. In TCRdb, the immuneACCESS table is reduced to in-frame sequences with V and J assigned. These tables do not hold every clone; where another copy was compared, an unresolved V gene accounts for under half, and the others remain unexplained. For this sample there are 90,000 to 100,000 clones; more than 70% appear just once. Together, the top ten hold about 3.9% of the sample. Material for sequencing was blood. The receptors were sampled from a person aged 18 to 75 in good health.

J is TRBJ1-2 and V is TRBV4-1, with 7 bases fitting TRBD1. V shed 0 bases and J 6 bases; nucleotides not matched to a gene: 7. Germline values: CDR1 MGHRA, CDR2 YSYEKL. The CDR3 has 15 residues. CDR3 region: CASSQDDRALNGYTF. The CDR3 DNA follows: TGCGCCAGCAGCCAAGATGACAGGGCTTTGAATGGCTACACCTTC.

The rearrangement uses TRBV30 and TRBJ2-7; D is perhaps TRBD1 or TRBD2 (5 bases each). In germline, CDR1 is GTSNPN, CDR2 SVGIG (reference sequence). V was clipped by 0 bases and J by 5 bases, with 11 bases between them. CDR3 length: 13 amino acids. This chain's CDR3 is CAWSVGDLNEQYF. The CDR3, as DNA: TGTGCCTGGAGTGTAGGGGACCTCAACGAGCAGTACTTC. Based on the CDR3 plus reference TRBV30 and TRBJ2-7, the full variable domain is SQTIHQWPATLVQPVGSPLSLECTVEGTSNPNLYWYRQAAGRGLQLLFYSVGIGQISSEVPQNLSASRPQDRQFILSSKKLLLSDSGFYLCAWSVGDLNEQYFGPGTRLTVT.

The chain employs TRBV7-9 and TRBJ2-3; D is unresolved. Per the germline V gene, CDR1 is SEHNR and CDR2 is FQNEAQ (reference sequence). Between the trimmed V and J ends, which lost 1 base and 2 bases, there was a span of 7 bases. This CDR3 contains 14 residues. The CDR3 loop reads CASSLDSPTDTQYF. The CDR3 DNA follows: TGTGCCAGCAGCTTAGACAGCCCCACAGATACGCAGTATTTT.

The rearrangement uses TRBV6-4 and TRBJ2-2; TRBD1 matches 10 bases. CDR3 length: 16 residues. The V gene's germline CDR1 is MRHNA and CDR2 SNTAGT. V dropped 6 bases and J dropped 5; count of bases not matched to a gene: 9. CDR3 nucleotides: TGTGCCAGCAGAGCCGGGACAGGGGAAATGACCGGGGAGCTGTTTTTT. Translation gives CASRAGTGEMTGELFF.

CDR3 in amino acids: CASSLAGDSYNEQFF. CDR3 sequence (DNA): TGCGCCAGCAGCTTGGCGGGAGACTCCTACAATGAGCAGTTCTTC. The chain has TRBV5-1 and TRBJ2-1; possible D gene TRBD2, 6 bases. Germline V gene lookup returns CDR1 SGHRS and CDR2 YFSETQ. The CDR3 covers 15 residues. V was cut by 0 bases and J by 0 bases, with 7 bases left in between.

V usage is TRBV7-2 and J usage is TRBJ2-3; D gene uncertain. This CDR3 has 12 amino acids. V lost 2 bases to trimming and J lost 4 bases, with 4 bases between them. The germline V gene has CDR1 SGHTA and CDR2 FQGNSA. This chain's CDR3 is CASSLSSDTQYF. The CDR3 nucleotides are TGTGCCAGCAGCTTATCGTCAGATACGCAGTATTTT. The entire variable domain, with the rest obtained from reference TRBV7-2 and TRBJ2-3, is as follows: GAGVSQSPSNKVTEKGKDVELRCDPISGHTALYWYRQSLGQGLEFLIYFQGNSAPDKSGLPSDRFSAERTGGSVSTLTIQRTQQEDSAVYLCASSLSSDTQYFGPGTRLTVL.

The CDR3 loop is CASSLGAAPSYNEQFF. The DNA of the CDR3 is TGCGCCAGCAGCTTGGGTGCAGCTCCCTCCTACAATGAGCAGTTCTTC. The chain combines TRBV5-1 with TRBJ2-1; D unresolved. The CDR3 is 16 amino acids. The V end lost 0 bases, the J end lost 0 bases, and 10 bases lay between the germline ends. CDR1 SGHRS and CDR2 YFSETQ come from the germline V gene. The whole variable domain, filled in from reference TRBV5-1 and TRBJ2-1, reads KAGVTQTPRYLIKTRGQQVTLSCSPISGHRSVSWYQQTPGQGLQFLFEYFSETQRNKGNFPGRFSGRQFSNSRSEMNVSTLELGDSALYLCASSLGAAPSYNEQFFGPGTRLTVL.

This rearrangement joins TRBV6-6 to TRBJ2-1; 10 bases map to TRBD2. Unmatched junction bases numbered 9, after V lost 5 bases and J lost 8 bases. The CDR3 consists of 15 residues. Germline assignment: CDR1 MNHNY and CDR2 SVGAGI (reference sequence). Here the CDR3 DNA reads TGTGCCAGCAGTCCCGAGCGGGGGGGCCGCGATGAGCAGTTCTTC. Its protein product is CASSPERGGRDEQFF.

The chain uses TRBV6-5 and TRBJ2-7; 10 bases agree with TRBD1. CDR3 size: 13 residues. With 6 bases clipped from V and 4 bases from J, the junction kept 3 bases outside the gene matches. From germline, CDR1 is MNHEY and CDR2 SVGAGI. CDR3 region: CASRRDRGYEQYF. CDR3 DNA: TGTGCCAGCAGGCGGGACAGGGGTTACGAGCAGTACTTC.

The genes are TRBV7-2 and TRBJ1-1; 7 nucleotides agree with TRBD1. The CDR3 length is 13 residues. Germline assignment: CDR1 SGHTA and CDR2 FQGNSA. Trimming at V came to 5 bases and at J to 3 bases, leaving 3 bases not matched to a gene. The CDR3 DNA reads as TGTGCCAGCAGCCTCACAGGGGACACTGAAGCTTTCTTT. It yields the protein CASSLTGDTEAFF.

A single count supports this clone. The chain employs TRBV5-8 and TRBJ1-5; D not resolved. This CDR3 comprises 17 residues. Germline V gene data show CDR1 as SGHTS and CDR2 as YDEGEE. Deletions cut 1 base from V and 0 bases from J, with 14 bases between. The CDR3 sequence: CASSLMVQVNSNQPQHF. The CDR3 DNA follows: TGTGCCAGCAGCTTGATGGTGCAGGTGAATAGCAATCAGCCCCAGCATTTT.

The CDR3: CASSLVEGVGQPQHF. The CDR3 DNA follows: TGTGCCAGCAGCTTAGTCGAGGGGGTAGGCCAGCCCCAGCATTTT. The chain couples TRBV7-8 to TRBJ1-5; weak D call: TRBD1 (6 bases). V lost 1 base to trimming and J lost 7 bases, with 14 bases between them. Germline CDR1 and CDR2: SGHVS and FQNEAQ. The CDR3 loop spans 15 amino acids. The variable domain in full, completed from reference TRBV7-8 and TRBJ1-5, reads GAGVSQSPRYKVAKRGQDVALRCDPISGHVSLFWYQQALGQGPEFLTYFQNEAQLDKSGLPSDRFFAERPEGSVSTLKIQRTQQEDSAVYLCASSLVEGVGQPQHFGDGTRLSIL.

The rearrangement links TRBV29-1 to TRBJ2-6; D is perhaps TRBD2 (6 bases). The CDR3 sequence is 15 residues long. Looked up from germline, CDR1 is SQVTM and CDR2 is ANQGSEA. V lost 6 bases, J lost 0 bases, and 12 bases lay in between. The CDR3 here is CSVRRGASGANVLTF. CDR3 sequence (DNA): TGCAGCGTCCGGCGGGGAGCCTCTGGGGCCAACGTCCTGACTTTC.

The genes are TRBV19 and TRBJ2-6; 9 bases are a match to TRBD1. V shed 3 bases, J shed 1 base, and the junction held 4 bases outside the gene matches. The CDR3 covers 17 residues. Germline V lookup: CDR1 LNHDA, CDR2 SQIVND (reference sequence). This CDR3 is CASSIGGTGSGANVLTF. DNA for the CDR3: TGTGCCAGTAGTATTGGTGGGACAGGGTCTGGGGCCAACGTCCTGACTTTC.

The chain has TRBV27 and TRBJ2-1; D might be TRBD1 (6 bases). The V end was cut by 8 bases, the J end by 5 bases, with 10 bases between. Germline CDR1 MNHEY, CDR2 SMNVEV (reference sequence). The CDR3 is 12 amino acids. In DNA, the CDR3 is TGTGCCAGCCACCGGACAGACAATGAGCAGTTCTTC. This encodes CASHRTDNEQFF.

The rearrangement links TRBV7-8 to TRBJ1-2; D is unclear. The CDR3 totals 15 residues. Trimming shortened V by 4 bases and J by 0 bases, and 12 bases separated the two germline ends. From germline, CDR1 is SGHVS and CDR2 FQNEAQ. CDR3 loop: CASSSRTGANYGYTF. The CDR3 coding sequence is TGTGCCAGCAGCTCCCGGACGGGAGCTAACTATGGCTACACCTTC.

V gene TRBV30 combines with J gene TRBJ2-7; 7 nucleotides line up with TRBD2. V lost 0 bases and J lost 2; bases outside the gene matches: 4. This CDR3 comprises 14 residues. Germline-derived CDR1 and CDR2 are GTSNPN and SVGIG (reference sequence). The chain's CDR3 is CAWSVGTIAYEQYF. The CDR3 DNA reads TGTGCCTGGAGTGTAGGGACTATTGCCTACGAGCAGTACTTC.

V and J are TRBV6-5 and TRBJ1-1, with a tentative D call TRBD1 (5 bases). This CDR3 region has 12 residues. CDR1 is MNHEY, CDR2 SVGAGI, per germline. Trimming left V 5 bases short and J 11 bases short, with 15 bases between. The CDR3, as DNA: TGTGCCAGCAGTAGGGACCCCCCGGGGGCTTTCTTT. Translating it yields CASSRDPPGAFF.

CDR3 protein: CSVESGISSTDTQYF. Written as DNA, the CDR3 is TGCAGCGTTGAGTCAGGGATCTCTAGCACAGATACGCAGTATTTT. The chain couples TRBV29-1 to TRBJ2-3; TRBD1 might be the D (5 bases). V lost 3 bases and J lost 0, with 13 bases in between. This CDR3 has 15 amino acids. In germline, CDR1 is SQVTM, CDR2 ANQGSEA.

This clone was recorded once. This sequence joins TRBV6-5 and TRBJ1-1; no definite D call. CDR1 and CDR2 (germline): MNHEY, SVGAGI. V lost 0 bases and J 0 bases, leaving 8 bases between the germline ends. The CDR3 spans 15 residues. Written as DNA, the CDR3 is TGTGCCAGCAGTTACTCGATTGCGGTGAACACTGAAGCTTTCTTT. As protein: CASSYSIAVNTEAFF.

The V call is TRBV5-1, the J call TRBJ2-7; 14 bases match TRBD2. The CDR3 is 15 residues long. The germline gives CDR1 SGHRS, CDR2 YFSETQ. The junction had 5 bases not matched to a gene; V was cut back by 4 bases and J by 5 bases. Here the CDR3 DNA reads TGCGCCAGCAGCCCGGGACTAGCGGGGGATGACGAGCAGTACTTC. Its translation: CASSPGLAGDDEQYF.

The chain links TRBV28 to TRBJ1-2, with TRBD1 identical over 8 bases. V gave up 6 bases and J gave up 0 bases; unmatched junction bases: 3. The CDR3 sequence is 14 residues long. The V gene's germline CDR1 is MDHEN and CDR2 SYDVKM. Here the CDR3 reads CASRTGQANYGYTF. CDR3 DNA: TGTGCCAGCAGGACGGGACAGGCTAACTATGGCTACACCTTC.

Only a few counts were recorded for this clone. V gene TRBV5-1 combines with J gene TRBJ2-7; D is unclear. This CDR3 has 15 residues. Germline assignment: CDR1 SGHRS and CDR2 YFSETQ. With 0 bases removed from V and 2 bases from J, the gap between germline ends came to 12 bases. CDR3 amino acids: CASSLGVGPAYEQYF. The CDR3 region has the DNA TGCGCCAGCAGCTTGGGGGTAGGGCCAGCCTACGAGCAGTACTTC.

The chain joins TRBV9 to TRBJ2-6; no firm D call. The germline V gene has CDR1 SGDLS and CDR2 YYNGEE. The CDR3 contains 15 residues. V was pared by 0 bases and J by 5 bases, with 9 bases between. CDR3: CASSVEDHWANVLTF. CDR3 nucleotide sequence: TGTGCCAGCAGCGTAGAGGACCACTGGGCCAACGTCCTGACTTTC.

This chain joins TRBV27 and TRBJ1-2; 8 bases align to TRBD1. The V and J ends lost 5 bases and 3 bases, in that order; junction bases with no gene match: 11. This CDR3 contains 16 residues. Per germline, CDR1 MNHEY and CDR2 SMNVEV (reference sequence). CDR3 DNA: TGTGCCAGCAGTGAATCGACAGGGGAGGTTGACTATGGCTACACCTTC. Residues: CASSESTGEVDYGYTF.

The gene calls are TRBV7-2 and TRBJ2-1; either TRBD1 or TRBD2 may supply D (5 bases each). The CDR3 consists of 16 residues. Germline-derived CDR1 and CDR2 are SGHTA and FQGNSA. Trimming took 2 bases from V and 4 from J, leaving 15 bases between them. In DNA, the CDR3 is TGTGCCAGCAGCTTACGTTGGGGGAGTAAATACAATGAGCAGTTCTTC. Amino acid sequence: CASSLRWGSKYNEQFF.

This clone was detected only once. This chain connects TRBV30 to TRBJ2-5, with a possible D match to TRBD2 (5 bases). The V gene lost 4 bases and the J gene lost 5 bases, with 17 bases spanning the gap. CDR1 is GTSNPN, CDR2 SVGIG, per germline (reference sequence). The CDR3 loop spans 14 amino acids. Here the CDR3 DNA reads TGTGCCTGGACCCGGACGGACTTAGGGGAGACCCAGTACTTC. Its translation is CAWTRTDLGETQYF.

The rearrangement links TRBV10-2 to TRBJ2-1; TRBD2 matches at 9 bases. This CDR3 region has 13 residues. Germline loops: CDR1 WSHSY, CDR2 SAAADI. The junction had 9 bases not matched to a gene; V was cut back by 8 bases and J by 10 bases. The CDR3 protein is CASVLAGTEEQFF. In nucleotides, the CDR3 is TGCGCCAGCGTCCTAGCGGGAACGGAAGAGCAGTTCTTC.

The chain uses TRBV4-3 and TRBJ2-7; D remains ambiguous. The CDR3 is made up of 14 amino acids. The V end was cut by 0 bases, the J end by 3 bases, with 9 bases between. Germline V CDR1 and CDR2: LGHNA, YSLEER. The CDR3 DNA follows: TGCGCCAGCAGCCAAGATCTAGGCTTCTACGAGCAGTACTTC. Amino acid sequence: CASSQDLGFYEQYF.

CDR3 nucleotides: TGTGCCAGCAGCCGGGACAGGGATCAGCCCCAGCATTTT. Its protein product is CASSRDRDQPQHF. The chain combines TRBV28 with TRBJ1-5; 9 nucleotides agree with TRBD1. The CDR3 is 13 residues long. Germline trimming cut 6 bases from V and 5 bases from J; bases unmatched to any gene: 2. Per the germline V gene, CDR1 is MDHEN and CDR2 is SYDVKM.

This clone was counted between two and nine times. The rearrangement uses TRBV2 and TRBJ1-2; 7 bases match TRBD1. V gave up 4 bases and J gave up 8 bases; unmatched junction bases: 4. The germline gives CDR1 SNHLY, CDR2 FYNNEI. There are 12 residues in the CDR3. CDR3 amino acids: CASSGTGDGYTF. Written as DNA, the CDR3 is TGTGCCAGCAGTGGTACAGGGGACGGCTACACCTTC. Full variable domain (outside the CDR3, taken from reference TRBV2 and TRBJ1-2): EPEVTQTPSHQVTQMGQEVILRCVPISNHLYFYWYRQILGQKVEFLVSFYNNEISEKSEIFDDQFSVERPDGSNFTLKIRSTKLEDSAMYFCASSGTGDGYTFGSGTRLTVV.